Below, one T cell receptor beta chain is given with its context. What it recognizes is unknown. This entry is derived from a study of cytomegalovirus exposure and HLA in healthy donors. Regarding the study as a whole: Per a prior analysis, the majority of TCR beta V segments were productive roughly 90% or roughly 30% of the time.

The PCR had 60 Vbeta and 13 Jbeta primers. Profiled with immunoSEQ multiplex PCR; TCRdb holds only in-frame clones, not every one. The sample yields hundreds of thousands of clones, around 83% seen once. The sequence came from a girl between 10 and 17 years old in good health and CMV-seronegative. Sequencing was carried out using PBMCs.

CDR3 sequence: CASSSGGAFNTEAFF. DNA for the CDR3: TGTGCCAGCAGTTCAGGGGGCGCTTTTAACACTGAAGCTTTCTTT. This chain joins TRBV28 and TRBJ1-1, with TRBD1 matching 8 bases. The CDR3 sequence is 15 residues long. V lost 4 bases and J lost 2; bases outside the gene matches: 6. The germline V gene encodes CDR1 MDHEN and CDR2 SYDVKM.